The source of this T cell receptor beta chain is a study of shared clonotypes between healthy human individuals. Study-level points and caveats: Estimated clonotype richness was generally higher in naive than memory subsets.

The CDR3 has 15 amino acids. Germline V lookup: CDR1 MDHEN, CDR2 SYDVKM. V lost 7 bases, J lost 0 bases, and 6 bases stayed unmatched. This clone has just one count. Its specificity is unknown. The assay was immunoSEQ multiplex PCR, and TCRdb's table has in-frame clones only and misses some. Of a few million clones detected, around nine tenths appear once; the ten largest clones hold 0.14%. The sample consisted of naive CD4+ T cells sorted from blood. Subset reported: CD45RA+ positively selected. The rearrangement uses TRBV28 and TRBJ1-5; 7 bases match TRBD1. The clonotype was recovered from a man younger than 35 in good health. The chain's CDR3 is CASIRQGYSNQPQHF. For the CDR3, the DNA is TGTGCCAGCATCCGACAGGGATATAGCAATCAGCCCCAGCATTTT. Based on the CDR3 plus reference TRBV28 and TRBJ1-5, the full variable domain is DVKVTQSSRYLVKRTGEKVFLECVQDMDHENMFWYRQDPGLGLRLIYFSYDVKMKEKGDIPEGYSVSREKKERFSLILESASTNQTSMYLCASIRQGYSNQPQHFGDGTRLSIL.